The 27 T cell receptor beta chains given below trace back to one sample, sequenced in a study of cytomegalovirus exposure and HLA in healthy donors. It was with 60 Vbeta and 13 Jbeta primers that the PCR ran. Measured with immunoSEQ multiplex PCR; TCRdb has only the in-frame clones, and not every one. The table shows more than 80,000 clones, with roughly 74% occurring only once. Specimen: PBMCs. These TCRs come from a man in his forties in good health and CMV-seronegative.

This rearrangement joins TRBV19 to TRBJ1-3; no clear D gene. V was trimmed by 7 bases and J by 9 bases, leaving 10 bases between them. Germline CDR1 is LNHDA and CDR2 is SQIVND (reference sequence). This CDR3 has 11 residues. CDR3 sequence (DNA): TGTGCCAGTACCGATAGTAGCACCATATATTTT. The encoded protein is CASTDSSTIYF.

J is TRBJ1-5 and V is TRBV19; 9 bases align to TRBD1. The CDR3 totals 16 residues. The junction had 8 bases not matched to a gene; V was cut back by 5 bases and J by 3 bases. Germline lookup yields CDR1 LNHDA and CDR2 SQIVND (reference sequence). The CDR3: CASSRPGTGNNQPQHF. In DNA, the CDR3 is TGTGCCAGTAGTCGCCCCGGGACAGGGAACAATCAGCCCCAGCATTTT.

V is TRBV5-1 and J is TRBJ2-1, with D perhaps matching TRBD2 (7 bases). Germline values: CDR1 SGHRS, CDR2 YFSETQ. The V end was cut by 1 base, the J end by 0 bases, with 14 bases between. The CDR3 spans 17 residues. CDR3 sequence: CASSLMAGASSYNEQFF. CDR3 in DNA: TGCGCCAGCAGCTTGATGGCGGGGGCCTCCTCCTACAATGAGCAGTTCTTC.

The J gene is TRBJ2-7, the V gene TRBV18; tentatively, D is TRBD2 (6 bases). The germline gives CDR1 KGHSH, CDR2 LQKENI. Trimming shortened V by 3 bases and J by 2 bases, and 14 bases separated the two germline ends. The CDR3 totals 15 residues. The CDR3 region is CASSPPGTDAYEQYF. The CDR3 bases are TGTGCCAGCTCACCCCCCGGGACTGACGCCTACGAGCAGTACTTC. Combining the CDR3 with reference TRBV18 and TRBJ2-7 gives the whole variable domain NAGVMQNPRHLVRRRGQEARLRCSPMKGHSHVYWYRQLPEEGLKFMVYLQKENIIDESGMPKERFSAEFPKEGPSILRIQQVVRGDSAAYFCASSPPGTDAYEQYFGPGTRLTVT.

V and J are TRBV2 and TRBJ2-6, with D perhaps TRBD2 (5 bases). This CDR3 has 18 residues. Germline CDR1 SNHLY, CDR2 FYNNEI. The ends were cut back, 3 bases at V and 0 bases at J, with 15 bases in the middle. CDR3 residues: CASSDREPGSSGANVLTF. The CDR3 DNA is TGTGCCAGCAGTGACCGGGAACCGGGAAGCTCTGGGGCCAACGTCCTGACTTTC.

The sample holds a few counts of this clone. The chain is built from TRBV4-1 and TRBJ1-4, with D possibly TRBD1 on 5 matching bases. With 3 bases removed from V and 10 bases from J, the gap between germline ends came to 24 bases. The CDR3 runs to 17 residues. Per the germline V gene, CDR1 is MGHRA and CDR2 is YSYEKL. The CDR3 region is CASSHVVGGSNDVKLFF. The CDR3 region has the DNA TGCGCCAGCAGCCATGTCGTGGGGGGTTCGAATGATGTAAAACTGTTTTTT.

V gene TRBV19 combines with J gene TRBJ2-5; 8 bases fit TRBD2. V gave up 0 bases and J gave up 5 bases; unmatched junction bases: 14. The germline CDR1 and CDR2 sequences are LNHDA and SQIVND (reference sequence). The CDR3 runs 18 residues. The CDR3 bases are TGTGCCAGTAGTATAGACCCCTGGGGAGCGGGGGCCGGGGAGACCCAGTACTTC. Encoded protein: CASSIDPWGAGAGETQYF.

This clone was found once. CDR3 region: CSSQGWNTEAFF. CDR3 coding DNA: TGCAGCTCACAGGGTTGGAACACTGAAGCTTTCTTT. The chain recombines TRBV29-1 with TRBJ1-1; TRBD1 is a possible D gene (6 bases). CDR3 length equals 12 residues. Germline CDR1 reads SQVTM; CDR2 reads ANQGSEA. V shed 8 bases and J shed 1 base, with 11 bases lying between them.

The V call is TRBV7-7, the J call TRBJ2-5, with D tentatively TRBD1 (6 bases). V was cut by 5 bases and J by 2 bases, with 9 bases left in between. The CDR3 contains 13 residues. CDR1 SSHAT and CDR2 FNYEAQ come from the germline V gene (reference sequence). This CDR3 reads CASSVDSQETQYF. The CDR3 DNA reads TGTGCCAGCAGCGTGGACAGTCAAGAGACCCAGTACTTC.

The CDR3 bases are TGTGCCAGCAGTGAAGCTCGGGATTCACCCCTCCACTTT. Its translation: CASSEARDSPLHF. The rearrangement joins TRBV6-1 to TRBJ1-6; D gene unclear. The CDR3 has 13 residues. CDR1 MNHNS and CDR2 SASEGT come from the germline V gene. The V gene lost 0 bases and the J gene lost 8 bases, with 5 bases spanning the gap.

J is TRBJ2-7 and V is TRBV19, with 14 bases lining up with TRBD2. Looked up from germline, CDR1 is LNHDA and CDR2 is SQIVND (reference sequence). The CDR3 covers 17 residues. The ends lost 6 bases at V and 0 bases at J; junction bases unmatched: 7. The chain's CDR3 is CASRGTSGGRSSYEQYF. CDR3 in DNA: TGTGCCAGTAGGGGGACTAGCGGGGGAAGGAGCTCCTACGAGCAGTACTTC.

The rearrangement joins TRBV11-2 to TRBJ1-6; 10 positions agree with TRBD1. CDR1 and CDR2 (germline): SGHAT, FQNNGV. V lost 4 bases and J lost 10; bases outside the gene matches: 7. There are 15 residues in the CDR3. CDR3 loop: CASSSPGTGDSPLHF. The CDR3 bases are TGTGCCAGCAGCTCCCCCGGGACAGGGGACTCACCCCTCCACTTT.

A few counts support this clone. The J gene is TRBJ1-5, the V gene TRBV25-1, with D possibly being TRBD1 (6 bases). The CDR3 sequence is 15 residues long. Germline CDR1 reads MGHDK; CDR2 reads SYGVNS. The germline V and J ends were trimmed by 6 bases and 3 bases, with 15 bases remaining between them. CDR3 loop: CASRDTGTPNQPQHF. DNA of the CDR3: TGTGCCAGCAGAGATACCGGGACACCCAATCAGCCCCAGCATTTT.

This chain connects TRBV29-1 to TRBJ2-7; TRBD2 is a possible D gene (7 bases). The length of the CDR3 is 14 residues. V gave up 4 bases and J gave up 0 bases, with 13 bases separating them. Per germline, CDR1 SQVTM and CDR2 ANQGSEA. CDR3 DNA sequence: TGCAGCGTTGGGGGGGGCGGGAGCTCCTACGAGCAGTACTTC. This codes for CSVGGGGSSYEQYF.

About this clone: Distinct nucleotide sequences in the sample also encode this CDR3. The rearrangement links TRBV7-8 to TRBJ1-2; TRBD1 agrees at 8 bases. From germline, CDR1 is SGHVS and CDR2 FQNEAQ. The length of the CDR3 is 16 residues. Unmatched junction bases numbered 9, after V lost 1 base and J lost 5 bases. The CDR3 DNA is TGTGCCAGCAGCTTAGGTCGGCAGGGGGCCGTTTATGGCTACACCTTC. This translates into CASSLGRQGAVYGYTF.

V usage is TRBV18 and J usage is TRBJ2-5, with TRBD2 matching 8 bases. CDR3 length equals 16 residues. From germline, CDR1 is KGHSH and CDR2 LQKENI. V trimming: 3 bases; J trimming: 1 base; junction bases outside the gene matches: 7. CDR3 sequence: CASSPQRAGGQETQYF. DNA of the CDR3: TGTGCCAGCTCACCGCAGAGGGCGGGGGGCCAAGAGACCCAGTACTTC.

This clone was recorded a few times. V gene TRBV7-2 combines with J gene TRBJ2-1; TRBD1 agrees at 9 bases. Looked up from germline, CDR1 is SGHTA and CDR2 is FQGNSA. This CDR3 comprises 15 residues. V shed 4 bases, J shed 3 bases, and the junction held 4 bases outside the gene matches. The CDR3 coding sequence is TGTGCCAGCAGCTCCAGGGGACAGGGCTACAATGAGCAGTTCTTC. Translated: CASSSRGQGYNEQFF.

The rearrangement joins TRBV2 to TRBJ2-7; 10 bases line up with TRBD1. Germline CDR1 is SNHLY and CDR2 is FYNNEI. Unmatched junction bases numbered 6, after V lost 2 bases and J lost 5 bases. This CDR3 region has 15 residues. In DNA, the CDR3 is TGTGCCAGCAGTGAATTGACAGGGGGCTGGCACGAGCAGTACTTC. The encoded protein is CASSELTGGWHEQYF.

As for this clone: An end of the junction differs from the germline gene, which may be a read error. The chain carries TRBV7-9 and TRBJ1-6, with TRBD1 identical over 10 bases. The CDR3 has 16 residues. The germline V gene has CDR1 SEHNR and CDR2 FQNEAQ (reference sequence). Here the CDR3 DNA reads TGTTCCAGCAGCCGGTCCCACGGACAGGGGGATTCACCCCTCCACTTT. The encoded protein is CSSSRSHGQGDSPLHF.

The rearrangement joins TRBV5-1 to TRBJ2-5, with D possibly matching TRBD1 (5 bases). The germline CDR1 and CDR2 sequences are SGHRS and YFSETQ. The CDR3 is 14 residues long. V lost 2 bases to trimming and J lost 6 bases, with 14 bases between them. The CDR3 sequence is CASSLELGAKTQYF. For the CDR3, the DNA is TGCGCCAGCAGCTTAGAACTTGGGGCCAAGACCCAGTACTTC. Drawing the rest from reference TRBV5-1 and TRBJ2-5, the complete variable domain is KAGVTQTPRYLIKTRGQQVTLSCSPISGHRSVSWYQQTPGQGLQFLFEYFSETQRNKGNFPGRFSGRQFSNSRSEMNVSTLELGDSALYLCASSLELGAKTQYFGPGTRLLVL.

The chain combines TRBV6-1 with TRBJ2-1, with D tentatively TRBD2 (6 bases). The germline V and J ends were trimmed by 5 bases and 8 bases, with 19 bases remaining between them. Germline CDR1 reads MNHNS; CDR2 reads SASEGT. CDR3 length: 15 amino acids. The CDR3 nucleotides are TGTGCCAGCAGTCGGGACTTTGCGAGGGTCGATGAGCAGTTCTTC. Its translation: CASSRDFARVDEQFF.

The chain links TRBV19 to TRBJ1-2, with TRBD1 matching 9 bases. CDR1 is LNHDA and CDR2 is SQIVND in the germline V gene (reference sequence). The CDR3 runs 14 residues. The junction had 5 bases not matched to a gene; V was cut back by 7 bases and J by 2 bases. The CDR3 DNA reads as TGTGCCAGTACCAGGGACAGGGCAAACTATGGCTACACCTTC. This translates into CASTRDRANYGYTF.

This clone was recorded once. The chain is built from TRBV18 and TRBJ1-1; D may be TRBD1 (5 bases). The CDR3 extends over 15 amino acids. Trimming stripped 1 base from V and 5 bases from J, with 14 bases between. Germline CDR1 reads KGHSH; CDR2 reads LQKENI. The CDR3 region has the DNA TGTGCCAGCTCACCACAGAGTGGGGGGGAGACTGAAGCTTTCTTT. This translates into CASSPQSGGETEAFF.

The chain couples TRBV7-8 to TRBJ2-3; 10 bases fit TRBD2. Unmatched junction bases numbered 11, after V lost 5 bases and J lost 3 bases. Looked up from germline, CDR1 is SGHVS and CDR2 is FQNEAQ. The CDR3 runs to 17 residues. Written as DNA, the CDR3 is TGTGCCAGCAGCCCTGGTACTAGCGGGATGTTAACAGATACGCAGTATTTT. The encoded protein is CASSPGTSGMLTDTQYF.

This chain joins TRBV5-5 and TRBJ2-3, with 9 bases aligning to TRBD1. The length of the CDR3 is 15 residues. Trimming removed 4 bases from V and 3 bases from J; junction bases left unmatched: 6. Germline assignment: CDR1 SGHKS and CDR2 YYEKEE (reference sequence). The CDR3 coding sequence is TGTGCCAGCAGCCCCCGGGACAGGGAAACAGATACGCAGTATTTT. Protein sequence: CASSPRDRETDTQYF. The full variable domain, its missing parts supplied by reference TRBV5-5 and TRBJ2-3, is DAGVTQSPTHLIKTRGQQVTLRCSPISGHKSVSWYQQVLGQGPQFIFQYYEKEERGRGNFPDRFSARQFPNYSSELNVNALLLGDSALYLCASSPRDRETDTQYFGPGTRLTVL.

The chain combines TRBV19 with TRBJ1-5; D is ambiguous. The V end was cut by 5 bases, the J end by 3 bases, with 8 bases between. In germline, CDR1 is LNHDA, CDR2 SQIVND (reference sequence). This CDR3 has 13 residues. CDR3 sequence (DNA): TGTGCCAGTAGTCAACAGTCCAATCAGCCCCAGCATTTT. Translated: CASSQQSNQPQHF.

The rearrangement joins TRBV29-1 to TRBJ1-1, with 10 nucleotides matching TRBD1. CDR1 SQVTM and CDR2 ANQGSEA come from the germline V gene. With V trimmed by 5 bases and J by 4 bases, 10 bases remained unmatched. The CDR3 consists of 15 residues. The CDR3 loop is CSVRDRGIKSTEAFF. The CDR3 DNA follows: TGCAGCGTTCGGGACAGGGGAATTAAGAGCACTGAAGCTTTCTTT. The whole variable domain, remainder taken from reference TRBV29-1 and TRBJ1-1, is SAVISQKPSRDICQRGTSLTIQCQVDSQVTMMFWYRQQPGQSLTLIATANQGSEATYESGFVIDKFPISRPNLTFSTLTVSNMSPEDSSIYLCSVRDRGIKSTEAFFGQGTRLTVV.